Listed below are T cell receptor beta chains from one sample, sequenced in a study of cytomegalovirus exposure and HLA in healthy donors. Using immunoSEQ multiplex PCR, the repertoire was profiled, and TCRdb retains in-frame clones only, with some absent. Of about 200,000 clones in the sample, more than 60% are singletons; the top ten hold 15% to 17%. Sequencing input: PBMCs. The receptor source for this set is a man aged 40-55 years in good health and CMV-seronegative. The CDR3 runs from the conserved cysteine through the conserved F or W. D genes are given only for firm matches. The size of a clone is reported for some rows only, either as once, few or many, or as a class for expanded clones.

D,V,size,J,CDR3,DNA
-,TRBV4-1,once,TRBJ1-2,CASSLMGGVDYGYTF,TGCGCCAGCAGCCTAATGGGGGGGGTAGACTATGGCTACACCTTC
-,TRBV19,-,TRBJ2-7,CASSIGTQYEQYF,TGTGCCAGTAGTATAGGGACACAATACGAGCAGTACTTC
TRBD1,TRBV6-6,few,TRBJ1-5,CASRPGQRYDQPQHF,TGTGCCAGCAGGCCGGGACAGAGATACGATCAGCCCCAGCATTTT
-,TRBV5-1,-,TRBJ2-3,CASLRGLGTDTQYF,TGCGCCAGCCTTCGGGGTTTAGGCACAGATACGCAGTATTTT
TRBD1,TRBV5-1,-,TRBJ1-1,CASSNLTGVNTEAFF,TGCGCCAGCAGCAACCTGACAGGGGTGAACACTGAAGCTTTCTTT
TRBD1,TRBV27,few,TRBJ1-5,CASTPKATTGGVSTQPQHF,TGTGCCAGCACCCCGAAAGCCACGACAGGGGGCGTAAGTACTCAGCCCCAGCATTTT
-,TRBV18,-,TRBJ2-7,CASSPPISGGYEQYF,TGTGCCAGCTCACCACCGATATCCGGGGGCTACGAGCAGTACTTC
-,TRBV19,-,TRBJ1-5,CASSRQDSNQPQHF,TGTGCCAGTAGTCGACAGGATAGCAATCAGCCCCAGCATTTT
TRBD2,TRBV19,-,TRBJ2-1,CASSITSGGINEQFF,TGTGCCAGTAGTATAACAAGCGGGGGCATCAATGAGCAGTTCTTC
-,TRBV9,few,TRBJ1-1,CASSQGVVRNTEAFF,TGTGCCAGCAGCCAGGGCGTGGTCCGGAACACTGAAGCTTTCTTT
-,TRBV28,-,TRBJ2-7,CASSSRRIGDYEQYF,TGTGCCAGCAGTTCCCGGCGAATAGGGGACTACGAGCAGTACTTC
TRBD1,TRBV6-6,-,TRBJ2-7,CASRIDRGSSYEQYF,TGTGCCAGCAGAATAGACAGGGGAAGCTCCTACGAGCAGTACTTC
TRBD1,TRBV7-9,-,TRBJ2-3,CASSLTGTATDTQYF,TGTGCCAGCAGCCTCACCGGGACAGCCACAGATACGCAGTATTTT
-,TRBV20-1,few,TRBJ1-2,CSARPGYTF,TGCAGTGCTAGACCGGGCTACACCTTC
-,TRBV5-1,-,TRBJ2-3,CASSLDTRSDTQYF,TGCGCCAGCAGCTTGGATACTCGGTCAGATACGCAGTATTTT
-,TRBV4-1,-,TRBJ2-2,CASTLQTGGATGELFF,TGCGCCAGCACCCTACAGACCGGGGGAGCCACCGGGGAGCTGTTTTTT
-,TRBV7-9,-,TRBJ1-2,CASSLAGADYGYTF,TGTGCCAGCAGCTTAGCAGGGGCAGACTATGGCTACACCTTC
-,TRBV9,-,TRBJ2-7,CASSPRGSGASYEQYF,TGTGCCAGCAGCCCTAGGGGTTCAGGGGCGAGCTACGAGCAGTACTTC
TRBD1,TRBV5-6,-,TRBJ2-5,CASSLQGAETQYF,TGTGCCAGCAGCTTACAGGGGGCGGAGACCCAGTACTTC
TRBD2,TRBV28,-,TRBJ2-5,CASSLFGVAGVVGETQYF,TGTGCCAGCAGTTTATTTGGGGTAGCGGGAGTAGTTGGAGAGACCCAGTACTTC
-,TRBV28,-,TRBJ2-3,CASSPPSTGTDTQYF,TGTGCCAGCAGTCCTCCCTCTACGGGCACAGATACGCAGTATTTT
TRBD1,TRBV9,-,TRBJ2-3,CASSPRTGAADTQYF,TGTGCCAGCAGCCCTCGGACAGGGGCAGCAGATACGCAGTATTTT
-,TRBV5-1,-,TRBJ1-4,CASSLGVRGGEKLFF,TGCGCCAGCAGCTTGGGCGTACGGGGAGGTGAAAAACTGTTTTTT
-,TRBV18,-,TRBJ1-5,CASSSTGGQPQHF,TGTGCCAGCTCATCGACAGGAGGTCAGCCCCAGCATTTT
TRBD1,TRBV5-4,few,TRBJ1-4,CASSLVGGTGGEKLFF,TGTGCCAGCAGCTTGGTTGGGGGCACAGGGGGTGAAAAACTGTTTTTT
-,TRBV19,-,TRBJ1-1,CASGRENTEAFF,TGTGCCAGCGGGAGAGAGAACACTGAAGCTTTCTTT
-,TRBV19,-,TRBJ1-1,CASSMTGRGNTEAFF,TGTGCCAGTAGTATGACAGGCCGCGGGAACACTGAAGCTTTCTTT
-,TRBV7-2,-,TRBJ1-5,CASSLVGLDSLRPQHF,TGTGCCAGCAGCTTAGTAGGATTGGACAGCCTAAGACCCCAGCATTTT
-,TRBV5-8,few,TRBJ2-5,CASSSYREETQYF,TGTGCCAGCAGCTCATACAGGGAGGAGACCCAGTACTTC
TRBD2,TRBV11-2,-,TRBJ2-3,CASSPSGNRADTQYF,TGTGCCAGCAGCCCCAGCGGGAATAGAGCAGATACGCAGTATTTT
-,TRBV19,-,TRBJ1-5,CASRLSNYREDQPQHF,TGTGCCAGTAGGCTATCAAACTACAGGGAAGATCAGCCCCAGCATTTT
TRBD1,TRBV28,-,TRBJ1-1,CASRQGATEAFF,TGTGCCAGCAGACAGGGGGCCACTGAAGCTTTCTTT
-,TRBV6-5,-,TRBJ1-5,CASSPPGFNQPQHF,TGTGCCAGCAGTCCACCGGGGTTCAATCAGCCCCAGCATTTT
-,TRBV2,-,TRBJ1-5,CASSGRIGSNNQPQHF,TGTGCCAGCAGTGGACGGATAGGGAGTAACAATCAGCCCCAGCATTTT
-,TRBV18,-,TRBJ1-2,CASSPPGGTNYGYTF,TGTGCCAGCTCACCACCGGGGGGTACTAACTATGGCTACACCTTC
TRBD1,TRBV7-9,few,TRBJ2-7,CASSPRQGPYEQYF,TGTGCCAGCAGCCCCCGACAGGGCCCCTACGAGCAGTACTTC
-,TRBV2,-,TRBJ2-6,CASSIVAANVLTF,TGTGCCAGCAGTATCGTGGCGGCCAACGTCCTGACTTTC
-,TRBV18,-,TRBJ2-7,CASSPWQEAYEQYF,TGTGCCAGCTCACCTTGGCAGGAGGCCTACGAGCAGTACTTC
TRBD2,TRBV4-2,-,TRBJ2-7,CASSQEASGGLYEQYF,TGTGCCAGCAGCCAAGAGGCTAGCGGGGGGCTATACGAGCAGTACTTC
-,TRBV27,-,TRBJ2-3,CASRARGDTQYF,TGTGCCAGCAGAGCCCGGGGAGATACGCAGTATTTT
TRBD2,TRBV9,once,TRBJ2-1,CASSSRAGGIYNEQFF,TGTGCCAGCAGCTCCCGGGCGGGGGGCATCTACAATGAGCAGTTCTTC
TRBD2,TRBV7-9,-,TRBJ2-7,CASSLALASGYEQYF,TGTGCCAGCAGCTTAGCGCTGGCTAGCGGCTACGAGCAGTACTTC
-,TRBV7-3,-,TRBJ1-6,CASSLGGGHNSPLHF,TGTGCCAGCAGCTTAGGGGGAGGTCATAATTCACCCCTCCACTTT